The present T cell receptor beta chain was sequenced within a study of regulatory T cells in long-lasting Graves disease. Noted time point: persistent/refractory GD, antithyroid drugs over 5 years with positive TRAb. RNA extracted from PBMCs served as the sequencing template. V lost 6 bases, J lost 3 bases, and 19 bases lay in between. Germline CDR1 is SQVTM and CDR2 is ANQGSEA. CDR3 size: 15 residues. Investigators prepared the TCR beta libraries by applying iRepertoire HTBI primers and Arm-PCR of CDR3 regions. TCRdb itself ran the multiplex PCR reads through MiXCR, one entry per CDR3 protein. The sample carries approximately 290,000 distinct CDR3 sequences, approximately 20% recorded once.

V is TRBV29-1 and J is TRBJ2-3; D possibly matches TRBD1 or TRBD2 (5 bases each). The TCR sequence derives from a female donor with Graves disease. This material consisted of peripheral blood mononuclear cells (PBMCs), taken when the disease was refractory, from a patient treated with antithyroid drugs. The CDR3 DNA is TGCAGCGTGGGGGTGGCAGGGTTCTTAACAGATACGCAGTATTTT. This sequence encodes CSVGVAGFLTDTQYF.